This entry features one TCR beta chain sequence. V lost 7 bases to trimming and J lost 4 bases, with 13 bases between them. The CDR3 runs 13 residues. Germline V gene data show CDR1 as ENHRY and CDR2 as SYGVKD. The data are from a study of blood T cell repertoires in COVID-19. Method: immunoSEQ multiplex PCR; TCRdb's copy keeps in-frame clones and lacks some. The sample lists roughly 260,000 clones; approximately 82% were seen once. V is TRBV10-3 and J is TRBJ1-1, with D possibly matching TRBD1 (5 bases). The sequenced sample consisted of peripheral blood. The clonotype was recovered from a woman of 80 years or more with active or convalescent COVID-19. The CDR3 nucleotides read TGTGCCATCACCCATGACAGTCCCACTGAAGCTTTCTTT. Its protein is CAITHDSPTEAFF.